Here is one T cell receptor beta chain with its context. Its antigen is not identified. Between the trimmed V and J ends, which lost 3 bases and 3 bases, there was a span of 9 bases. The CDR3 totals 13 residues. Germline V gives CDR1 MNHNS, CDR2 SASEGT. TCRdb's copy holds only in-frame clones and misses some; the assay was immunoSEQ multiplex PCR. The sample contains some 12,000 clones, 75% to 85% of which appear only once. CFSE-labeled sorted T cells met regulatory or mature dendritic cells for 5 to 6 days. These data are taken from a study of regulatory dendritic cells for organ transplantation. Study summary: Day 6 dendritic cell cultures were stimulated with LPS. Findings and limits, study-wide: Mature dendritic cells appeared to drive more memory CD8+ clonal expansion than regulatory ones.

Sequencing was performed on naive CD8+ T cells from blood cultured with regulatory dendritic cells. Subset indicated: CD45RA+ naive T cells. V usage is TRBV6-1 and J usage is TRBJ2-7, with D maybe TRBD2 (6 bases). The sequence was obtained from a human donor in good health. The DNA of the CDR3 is TGTGCCAGCAGTGATAGACTAGTCTACGAGCAGTACTTC. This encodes CASSDRLVYEQYF.